The present entry profiles one TCR beta chain with its context. Its antigen is unknown. Other nucleotide sequences from this sample produce the same CDR3. CD45RO negativity and positive selection for CCR7 defined naive CD8 cells, a population that excluded terminally differentiated effector memory CD45RA+ cells. Assay runs were performed at deep level. Each sorted subset replicate got 200 ng genomic DNA, 25,000 to 35,000 genomes. In the source study's methods: For the immunoSEQ data, sequences were junction-only without quality scores, so filtering differed. Here immunoSEQ multiplex PCR was the method, and the copy in TCRdb shows in-frame clones only, minus some. D and trimming come from the DNA, and the V and J calls and clone size come from that table. The sample has 1.5 million to 2.5 million clones, about 95% seen once. These data are taken from a study of shared clonotypes between healthy human individuals.

Study conclusions and caveats: Specimens sampled were limited to blood, with tissue repertoires likely differing.

Trimming shortened V by 3 bases and J by 5 bases, and 5 bases separated the two germline ends. The CDR3 is 12 amino acids. Germline V gene data show CDR1 as MDHEN and CDR2 as SYDVKM. The TCR sequence derives from a man aged 18 to 29 in good health. The rearrangement links TRBV28 to TRBJ2-1; D gene unclear. The material sequenced was naive CD8+ T cells sorted from blood. CDR3 sequence reads: CASSLSDNEQFF. The CDR3 DNA reads as TGTGCCAGCAGTTTGTCCGACAATGAGCAGTTCTTC.